This TCR beta chain was sequenced for a study of T cell responses to AZD1222 COVID-19 vaccine listed by TCRdb under 2021. About the investigation overall: AZD1222 recipients with second doses at about 4 weeks or about 12 weeks were pooled, because spike-specific TCR depth and breadth did not differ between schedules. A total of approximately 240 trial participants underwent TCR sequencing, of whom 207 had received two doses of AZD1222 and about 25 had received two doses of the MenACWY control vaccine. Enrollment into the trials was organized by age into subgroups of 18-55, 56-69 and 70-plus years, and those subgroups contained approximately 160, 26 and 62 TCR-sequenced participants, respectively.

The investigation overall reported the following: Because no samples from the day 14 peak response were available, repertoires could be characterized only after the peak T cell response. Conclusions about previously exposed vaccinees were limited because only a handful of AZD1222 recipients were SARS-CoV-2 seropositive at baseline. Reportedly, close to half of the unique spike-specific TCRs recognized epitopes lying outside the regions that are mutated in the B.1.351 and B.1.1.7 variants. Participants were mostly white British and included more females than males, and it was suggested by the authors that clonal diversity may have been underestimated. A significant rise in spike-specific TCR breadth and depth was observed after two AZD1222 doses relative to day 0 and relative to MenACWY recipients. Vaccine-associated CD4 TCRs spanned the whole spike protein, with dominant responses in regions 160-218 and 743-854. The 56-69-year group was small, and its depth increase did not reach significance, likely because of low power.

The CDR3 regions of human TCRbeta chains were subjected to immunosequencing. The authors processed their data as follows. TCRs in the repertoires were matched against a reference library of SARS-CoV-2-specific TCRs that had been generated with the MIRA antigen-specificity platform. Breadth was defined as the fraction of unique TCRs that were SARS-CoV-2-associated, and depth was defined as the fraction of total T cells that were SARS-CoV-2-associated. Using the MIRA data, each spike-specific TCR was assigned both to the spike region to which the TCR was reactive and to a CD4 or CD8 class. Log10-transformed breadth and depth values were compared by one-way ANOVA with Sidak's multiple comparisons tests. What TCRdb holds here is the immuneACCESS table cut down to in-frame rearrangements. Part of the clones is not present; checked against another copy, under half of the missing clones reflect an unresolved V gene, and the others are unexplained. V and J calls and clone size follow that table, whereas D and trimming were derived from the DNA. This sample gives 60,000 or so clones in total; around 84% of them show up just once. Over 15% of the sample rests with the top ten.

Read against the paper, the sample's time point label means: baseline before first vaccination. Vaccinee samples were obtained from the UK trials COV001 and COV002, which included a single-blind randomized controlled phase 2/3 trial of AZD1222 (ChAdOx1 nCoV-19) in healthy adults. For TCRbeta chain sequencing, PBMC samples from trial participants were taken at day 0 and at day 28 after the second dose. Comments on this clone: The specificity of this receptor is unknown. No per-base quality is available; no much larger clone lies one base away.

CDR1 and CDR2 are read off the germline V gene as SGHTA and FQGTGA. V sheds 5 bases and J sheds 0 bases, leaving 10 bases between their ends. Spanning cysteine to phenylalanine, the CDR3 consists of 15 amino acids. Only the CDR3 DNA is retained, 45 bases long and in frame from the first base. The sequence came from an adult in good health. Recombination joined TRBV7-3 with TRBJ2-2; no D gene can be assigned with confidence. Sequenced material: peripheral blood, taken on day 0 of AZD1222 vaccination. The nucleotide sequence reads as follows: TGTGCCAGCAGCCCCACCGGCGCGAACACCGGGGAGCTGTTTTTT. Its translation is CASSPTGANTGELFF. Outside the CDR3, residues come from the reference TRBV7-3 and TRBJ2-2 proteins, so the full variable domain is: GAGVSQTPSNKVTEKGKYVELRCDPISGHTALYWYRQSLGQGPEFLIYFQGTGAADDSGLPNDRFFAVRPEGSVSTLKIQRTERGDSAVYLCASSPTGANTGELFFGEGSRLTVL.